Listed below are T cell receptor beta chains from one sample, sequenced in a study of Ad26.COV2.S vaccination and SARS-CoV-2 variants. Sequencing used immunoSEQ multiplex PCR; TCRdb keeps in-frame clones, though not all of them. The top ten hold 13% of the sample, which has roughly 500,000 clones, 87% seen once. This material consisted of peripheral blood, taken in a trial of Ad26.COV2.S vaccine versus placebo. These receptors all stem from a person between 18 and 59 years old who received the Ad26.COV2.S COVID-19 vaccine or a placebo. Each CDR3 is given with its conserved first and last residue. The D gene is left open where the match is weak. Expanded clones are given a class, and other clones once, few, many or no size at all.

V,size,J,D,DNA,CDR3
TRBV19,-,TRBJ1-1,-,TGTGCCAGTAGACCCCCAGGGAATCTGAACACTGAAGCTTTCTTT,CASRPPGNLNTEAFF
TRBV19,-,TRBJ2-2,TRBD2,TGTGCCAGTAGTATAAACTCCGGGGGGGCCGGGGAGCTGTTTTTT,CASSINSGGAGELFF
TRBV7-2,-,TRBJ2-1,TRBD2,TGTGCCAGCAGCCCTTTTGGCAGGACTAGCGGGTACAATGAGCAGTTCTTC,CASSPFGRTSGYNEQFF
TRBV19,-,TRBJ2-1,TRBD2,TGTGCCAGTGATAGCGGGAGGGGGATAAATGAGCAGTTCTTC,CASDSGRGINEQFF
TRBV29-1,-,TRBJ2-7,TRBD1,TGCAGCGCCGGACAGGGTTCAGGGGAGCAGTACTTC,CSAGQGSGEQYF
TRBV30,-,TRBJ2-1,-,TGTGCCTGGACGAGGGAGACAAATGAGCAGTTCTTC,CAWTRETNEQFF
TRBV18,-,TRBJ1-5,TRBD1,TGTGCCAGCCGACAGGGGACGATGGGCAATCAGCCCCAGCATTTT,CASRQGTMGNQPQHF
TRBV5-6,-,TRBJ2-3,TRBD2,TGTGCCAGCAGCTTCTCGGGACTAGCGACAGATACGCAGTATTTT,CASSFSGLATDTQYF
TRBV11-1,-,TRBJ2-3,-,TGTGCCAGCAGCTTAGGCGGGGGCACAGATACGCAGTATTTT,CASSLGGGTDTQYF
TRBV5-1,few,TRBJ2-7,-,TGCGCCAGCAGCCCAGACAGGCCCTACTACGAGCAGTACTTC,CASSPDRPYYEQYF
TRBV28,-,TRBJ1-2,-,TGTGCCAGCATTTCTTGGGGGAGCTACACCTTC,CASISWGSYTF
TRBV5-4,-,TRBJ2-2,-,TGTGCCAGCAGCTTTAACAGCCATCCGAACACCGGGGAGCTGTTTTTT,CASSFNSHPNTGELFF
TRBV19,-,TRBJ1-1,-,TGTGCCAGCGATAAATCGGGGGTTGGCACTGAAGCTTTCTTT,CASDKSGVGTEAFF
TRBV9,-,TRBJ2-1,-,TGTGCCAGCAGCGTAGCCACTTTTCAAGGGTACAATGAGCAGTTCTTC,CASSVATFQGYNEQFF
TRBV7-9,-,TRBJ2-7,-,TGTGCCAGCAGCTTAGTTAACCCGGGATCCCGAGTCGGGGACGAGCAGTACTTC,CASSLVNPGSRVGDEQYF
TRBV9,-,TRBJ1-3,-,TGTGCCAGCAGCCTAAACCCCAGTAGCTCTGGAAACACCATATATTTT,CASSLNPSSSGNTIYF
TRBV24-1,-,TRBJ2-3,-,TGTGCCACCAGTGTACAGTCAACAGATACGCAGTATTTT,CATSVQSTDTQYF
TRBV28,once,TRBJ1-2,-,TGTGCCAGCAGTTTGACCGACACGTATGGCTACACCTTC,CASSLTDTYGYTF
TRBV27,-,TRBJ2-1,TRBD2,TGTGCCAGCAGTTTTCAGGGCGGGAGATCTTACAATGAGCAGTTCTTC,CASSFQGGRSYNEQFF
TRBV6-1,once,TRBJ1-3,TRBD1,TGTGCCAGCAGTGAGACAGGGGGAAGCAGCAACACCATATATTTT,CASSETGGSSNTIYF
TRBV11-2,-,TRBJ2-5,-,TGTGCCAGCAGCTTTGGAACCAGGCCTCGAACCCTCGATGGAGAGACCCAGTACTTC,CASSFGTRPRTLDGETQYF
TRBV28,once,TRBJ2-7,TRBD2,TGTGCCAGCACGGCGGGGGGGACTTACGAGCAGTACTTC,CASTAGGTYEQYF
TRBV14,-,TRBJ2-1,-,TGTGCCAGCAGCCAAGTTTCCATAGGTGAGCAGTTCTTC,CASSQVSIGEQFF
TRBV6-5,-,TRBJ2-2,TRBD2,TGTGCCAGCAGTACCCGAGCGGGACCCGGGGAGCTGTTTTTT,CASSTRAGPGELFF
TRBV5-1,-,TRBJ1-1,-,TGCGCCAGCAGCTTGGGTCGAAACACTGAAGCTTTCTTT,CASSLGRNTEAFF
TRBV4-3,-,TRBJ2-7,-,TGCGCCAGCAGCCAAGAGAGGGGGGCGGAGCAGTACTTC,CASSQERGAEQYF
TRBV7-2,-,TRBJ2-5,TRBD1,TGTGCCAGCAGCCCAATGTACAGGGGTGAACAAGAGACCCAGTACTTC,CASSPMYRGEQETQYF
TRBV4-1,-,TRBJ2-7,-,TGCGCCAGCAGCCATAGAGACGGGGGCTCCTACGAGCAGTACTTC,CASSHRDGGSYEQYF
TRBV4-3,-,TRBJ1-1,-,TGCGCCAGCAGCCAAGAACCCGGCTTGAACACTGAAGCTTTCTTT,CASSQEPGLNTEAFF
TRBV28,few,TRBJ2-7,-,TGTGCCAGCACCCGGCCGGGCCTGGGGGTCTACGAGCAGTACTTC,CASTRPGLGVYEQYF
TRBV24-1,-,TRBJ1-5,-,TGTGCCACCCCTCTCCCGACAGAGGATCAGCCCCAGCATTTT,CATPLPTEDQPQHF
TRBV30,few,TRBJ1-1,-,TGTGCCTCCGCGGGCGCGCGTTACACTGAAGCTTTCTTT,CASAGARYTEAFF
TRBV6-2/TRBV6-3,-,TRBJ2-7,TRBD2,TGTGCCAGCAGCCCGGGACTAGCGGGTTCTAAGGGGGACTTC,CASSPGLAGSKGDF
TRBV27,-,TRBJ2-3,-,TGTGCCAGCAGTTTATACGGGGATACGCAGTATTTT,CASSLYGDTQYF
TRBV29-1,-,TRBJ2-4,-,TGCAGCGTTGAAAAGGGGGAAAACATTCAGTACTTC,CSVEKGENIQYF
TRBV30,-,TRBJ1-5,TRBD1,TGTGCCTGGAGTAGGGGGACAGGGTTCGATCAGCCCCAGCATTTT,CAWSRGTGFDQPQHF
TRBV28,-,TRBJ1-2,TRBD1,TGTGCCAGCAGTTTATTCTCCGGGACAGGAACCTATGGCTACACCTTC,CASSLFSGTGTYGYTF
TRBV7-3,-,TRBJ2-1,-,TGTGCCAGCAGCTTACCCCTCGGGGCCCTCCGTGAGCAGTTCTTC,CASSLPLGALREQFF
TRBV28,-,TRBJ2-7,-,TGTGCCAGCAGTTTCTGGAGAGGGATTAACTCCTACGAGCAGTACTTC,CASSFWRGINSYEQYF
TRBV29-1,-,TRBJ2-2,-,TGCAGCGTTGCATCTGAGGCAGCGAACACCGGGGAGCTGTTTTTT,CSVASEAANTGELFF
TRBV5-1,-,TRBJ2-1,-,TGCGCCAGCAACTCTAATATCGAGGTAGGGCAGTTCTTC,CASNSNIEVGQFF
TRBV19,once,TRBJ1-1,-,TGTGCCAGTAGTATAGAGAGCGGGTGGGGAGCTTTCTTT,CASSIESGWGAFF
TRBV9,-,TRBJ1-2,TRBD1,TGTGCCAGCAGCGGTCGACAGGGGTTCTATGGCTACACCTTC,CASSGRQGFYGYTF
TRBV6-6,-,TRBJ2-1,-,TGTGCCAGCAGTCCTCTCGGGGCCAATGAGCAGTTCTTC,CASSPLGANEQFF
TRBV25-1,-,TRBJ2-3,-,TGTGCCAGCAGTGAATGGGGACCAGATACGCAGTATTTT,CASSEWGPDTQYF
TRBV18,-,TRBJ1-1,TRBD1,TGTGCCAGCTCACCACTCCCCCAGAAGACAGGGGGGACTGAAGCTTTCTTT,CASSPLPQKTGGTEAFF
TRBV2,-,TRBJ1-6,-,TGTGCCAGCAGTGAAGTGGGGCATAATTCACCCCTCCACTTT,CASSEVGHNSPLHF
TRBV6-2/TRBV6-3,few,TRBJ2-2,-,TGTGCCAGCAGTAGAACAGCCAGCGGGGAGCTGTTTTTT,CASSRTASGELFF
TRBV12-3/TRBV12-4,-,TRBJ2-1,TRBD1,TGTGCCAGCAGGCCGGACAGGTTCAATGAGCAGTTCTTC,CASRPDRFNEQFF
TRBV10-3,-,TRBJ2-2,TRBD2,TGTGCCATCAACGCGGGACTAGCGACAACCGGGGAGCTGTTTTTT,CAINAGLATTGELFF
TRBV7-9,-,TRBJ2-2,-,TGTGCCAGCAGCTTAGTCGGGGCCGACACCGGGGAGCTGTTTTTT,CASSLVGADTGELFF
TRBV28,-,TRBJ1-5,TRBD1,TGTGCCAGCAGATTCGACAGGGGAAGGCAGCCCCAGCATTTT,CASRFDRGRQPQHF
TRBV27,-,TRBJ2-3,-,TGTGCCAGCAGTGCCAATGTTAGTCCTTCGACAGATACGCAGTATTTT,CASSANVSPSTDTQYF